These T cell receptor beta chains were read from a single sample in a study of T-cell reconstitution after alpha-beta-depleted transplantation in children. TCRdb processed the PCR reads anew with MiXCR; each CDR3 protein has one entry. Altogether some 460,000 distinct CDR3 sequences are present, around 15% being singletons, with the ten largest covering about 32%. Source: PBMCs, mostly from graft donor cells, taken 360 days after TCRalphabeta/CD19-depleted stem cell transplant. These receptor sequences come from a boy younger than two who had a stem cell transplant for Wiskott-Aldrich syndrome, so the T cells may come from the graft donor. CDR3s include the opening cysteine and the closing phenylalanine or tryptophan. The D gene is left open where the match is weak. Size tells how often a clone was seen (once, few, many) or the class of an expanded clone, and some rows leave it out.

J | size | D | V | length | DNA | CDR3
TRBJ2-7 | few | NA | TRBV7-2 | 13 | TGTGCCAGCAGCTTAGCTCTTTACTACGAGCAGTACTTC | CASSLALYYEQYF
TRBJ2-7 | many | NA | TRBV12-3/TRBV12-4 | 14 | TGTGCCAGCAGTTCTTTAACCCTCGTGGGGGAGCAGTACTTC | CASSSLTLVGEQYF
TRBJ1-5 | NA | NA | TRBV12-3/TRBV12-4 | 12 | TGTGCCAGCAGTTTTACTTATCAGCCCCAGCATTTT | CASSFTYQPQHF
TRBJ2-4 | few | NA | TRBV7-9 | 16 | TGTGCCAGCAGCTTAACGAGACCCCTAGCCAAAAACATTCAGTACTTC | CASSLTRPLAKNIQYF
TRBJ2-3 | NA | NA | TRBV7-2 | 16 | TGTGCCAGCAGCCTAGGGGGGGGTAGGGCCCCAGATACGCAGTATTTT | CASSLGGGRAPDTQYF
TRBJ2-2 | NA | NA | TRBV29-1 | 14 | TGCAGCGTTGGACGGGAGAGTCTTTCCGGGGAGCTGTTTTTT | CSVGRESLSGELFF
TRBJ2-5 | NA | NA | TRBV4-3 | 14 | TGCGCCAGCAGCCCTACACCGGCCCAAGAGACCCAGTACTTC | CASSPTPAQETQYF
TRBJ2-1 | few | NA | TRBV5-1 | 13 | TGCGCCAGCAGCTTCCAAGTTGGGGATGAGCAGTTCTTC | CASSFQVGDEQFF
TRBJ2-5 | NA | TRBD1 | TRBV29-1 | 14 | TGCAGCTTTCGACAGGACAGGGGTGGGGAGACCCAGTACTTC | CSFRQDRGGETQYF
TRBJ2-1 | few | NA | TRBV20-1 | 11 | TGCAGTGCTAGACACAACAATGAGCAGTTCTTC | CSARHNNEQFF
TRBJ2-5 | once | NA | TRBV3-1 | 14 | TGTGCCAGCAGCCCGTCGGGGCCCGGCGAGACCCAGTACTTC | CASSPSGPGETQYF
TRBJ2-7 | NA | TRBD2 | TRBV7-2 | 16 | TGTGCCAGCAGCTTATCCCGACTAGCGGGACCCTACGAGCAGTACTTC | CASSLSRLAGPYEQYF